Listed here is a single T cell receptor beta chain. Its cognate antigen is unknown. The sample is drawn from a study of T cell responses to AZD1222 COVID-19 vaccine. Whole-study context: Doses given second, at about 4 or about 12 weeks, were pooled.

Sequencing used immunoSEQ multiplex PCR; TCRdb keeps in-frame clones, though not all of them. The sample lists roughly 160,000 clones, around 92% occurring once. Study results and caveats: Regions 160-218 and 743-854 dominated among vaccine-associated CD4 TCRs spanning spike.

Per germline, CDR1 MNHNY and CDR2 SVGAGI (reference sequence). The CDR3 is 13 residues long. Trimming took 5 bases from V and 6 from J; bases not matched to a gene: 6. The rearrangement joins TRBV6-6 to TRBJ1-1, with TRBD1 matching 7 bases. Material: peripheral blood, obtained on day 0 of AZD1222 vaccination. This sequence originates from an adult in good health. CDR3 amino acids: CASSQGVSPEAFF. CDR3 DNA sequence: TGTGCCAGCAGTCAGGGGGTTAGTCCTGAAGCTTTCTTT.